The 29 T cell receptor beta chains listed next were all sequenced from one sample in a study of shared clonotypes between healthy human individuals. The data were produced by immunoSEQ multiplex PCR, yet TCRdb's version contains in-frame clones alone and is incomplete. The table lists roughly 500,000 clones, around 85% of them singletons. Sequences were obtained from PBMCs. All receptors come from a woman between 40 and 50 years old in good health. Some clones in this sample may be carry-over from other donors' samples.

Turning to this clone: A much larger clonotype is one base distant, so this may be a read error. This chain connects TRBV21-1 to TRBJ2-5; TRBD2 is taken as the D call from the table, unchecked against the DNA. TRBV21-1 is a pseudogene segment. The CDR3 runs to 16 residues. The CDR3 reads CASSKGGWGPRETQHF. The CDR3 nucleotides read TGTGCCAGCAGCAAAGGGGGGTGGGGTCCACGGGAGACCCAGCACTTC.

The chain employs TRBV4-1 and TRBJ2-7; 7 positions match TRBD2. The germline gives CDR1 MGHRA, CDR2 YSYEKL. The V gene end was trimmed by 6 bases and the J gene end by 0 bases; junction bases not matched to a gene: 14. The CDR3 totals 17 residues. DNA of the CDR3: TGCGCCAGCAGTCACTCATACTTAGCGGGCGTCTCCTACGAGCAGTACTTC. This sequence encodes CASSHSYLAGVSYEQYF.

This clone has only a few counts. This rearrangement joins TRBV7-9 to TRBJ1-1, with a weak D call TRBD1 (5 bases). The CDR3 sequence is 13 residues long. Germline V gene lookup returns CDR1 SEHNR and CDR2 FQNEAQ (reference sequence). V was clipped by 4 bases and J by 5 bases, with 11 bases between them. CDR3 region: CASSSSGGTEAFF. CDR3 sequence (DNA): TGTGCCAGCAGCTCCAGTGGGGGGACTGAAGCTTTCTTT.

As for this clone: Other DNA sequences from this sample encode an identical CDR3 as well. The V and J genes are TRBV2 and TRBJ2-5; 11 nucleotides line up with TRBD2. CDR3 size: 15 residues. The J segment lost 4 bases and the V segment lost 6 bases, leaving 7 bases of the junction unmatched. Germline V gene data show CDR1 as SNHLY and CDR2 as FYNNEI. CDR3 region: CASSPLAGVGETQYF. CDR3 bases: TGTGCCAGCAGCCCACTAGCGGGAGTGGGAGAGACCCAGTACTTC. The full variable domain, in which reference TRBV2 and TRBJ2-5 provide the parts outside the CDR3, is EPEVTQTPSHQVTQMGQEVILRCVPISNHLYFYWYRQILGQKVEFLVSFYNNEISEKSEIFDDQFSVERPDGSNFTLKIRSTKLEDSAMYFCASSPLAGVGETQYFGPGTRLLVL.

In the case of this clone: A far bigger clonotype differs at one base, so this is likely a read error. The gene calls are TRBV9 and TRBJ2-3; the D gene is possibly TRBD1 (5 bases). The CDR3 consists of 16 residues. V lost 3 bases to trimming and J lost 2 bases, with 16 bases between them. The germline gives CDR1 SGDLS, CDR2 YYNGEE. CDR3 region: CASSETRQSHTDTQYF. Here the CDR3 DNA reads TGTGCCAGCAGCGAGACCAGACAGAGCCACACAGATACGCAGTATTTT.

The sample holds one count of this clone. This sequence joins TRBV11-2 and TRBJ2-7; D may be TRBD2 (6 bases). CDR3 length equals 14 residues. V lost 5 bases and J 2 bases, leaving 13 bases between the germline ends. Germline lookup yields CDR1 SGHAT and CDR2 FQNNGV. The CDR3 nucleotides are TGTGCCAGCAGCCCCCGTAGCGGAACCTACGAGCAGTACTTC. The encoded protein is CASSPRSGTYEQYF.

In its sample, this clone was seen many times. An end of the junction differs from the germline gene, which may be a read error. This same CDR3 is encoded by further DNA sequences in the sample. V gene TRBV6-1 combines with J gene TRBJ2-7, with TRBD2 as a possible D gene (6 bases). The CDR3 is made up of 13 amino acids. Germline CDR1 reads MNHNS; CDR2 reads SASEGT. The CDR3 DNA is TGTGCCAGCAGTGATGCCGGGCTGGATGGGGGGTCATTC. It is translated as CASSDAGLDGGSF.

To note about this clone: This may be a read error: a much more frequent sequence differs by one nucleotide. CDR3: CASSEDAYNEQFF. For the CDR3, the DNA is TGTGCCAGCAGTGAGGACGCCTACAATGAGCAGTTCTTC. The V call is TRBV6-4, the J call TRBJ2-1; no clear D gene. V lost 3 bases and J 2 bases, leaving 5 bases between the germline ends. This CDR3 comprises 13 residues. Per germline, CDR1 MRHNA and CDR2 SNTAGT.

The V call is TRBV20-1, the J call TRBJ1-1; D not resolved. CDR3 length equals 11 residues. Germline values: CDR1 DFQATT, CDR2 SNEGSKA (reference sequence). The ends were cut back, 3 bases at V and 6 bases at J, with 8 bases in the middle. The CDR3 coding sequence is TGCAGTGCTAGGGGGATGGCTGAAGCTTTCTTT. Translation gives CSARGMAEAFF.

This clone was seen once. The chain is built from TRBV7-9 and TRBJ2-7; D is perhaps TRBD2 (5 bases). CDR1 SEHNR and CDR2 FQNEAQ come from the germline V gene (reference sequence). The CDR3 contains 17 residues. V was pared by 2 bases and J by 2 bases, with 19 bases between. The CDR3 protein is CASSLLAWSGKPYEQYF. Written as DNA, the CDR3 is TGTGCCAGCAGCTTACTCGCTTGGTCGGGGAAACCCTACGAGCAGTACTTC.

V gene TRBV9 combines with J gene TRBJ2-1, with 12 bases that match TRBD2. CDR3 length equals 15 residues. V shed 4 bases, J shed 10 bases, and the junction held 9 bases outside the gene matches. Germline values: CDR1 SGDLS, CDR2 YYNGEE. As DNA, the CDR3 is TGTGCCAGCAGCCCTGCAGGACTAGCGGGGATAGAGCAGTTCTTC. Its protein is CASSPAGLAGIEQFF.

The V and J genes are TRBV27 and TRBJ2-1; TRBD2 matches at 9 bases. Germline lookup yields CDR1 MNHEY and CDR2 SMNVEV (reference sequence). V shed 5 bases, J shed 7 bases, and the junction held 12 bases outside the gene matches. The CDR3 has 16 amino acids. CDR3 region: CASSPPSASGTNEQFF. CDR3 nucleotides: TGTGCCAGCAGTCCTCCCTCGGCTAGCGGGACGAATGAGCAGTTCTTC.

As to this clone: It is likely a read error: a sequence one base away is far more abundant. V gene TRBV27 combines with J gene TRBJ1-4, with 9 bases matching TRBD1. V trimming: 6 bases; J trimming: 8 bases; junction bases outside the gene matches: 7. Germline-derived CDR1 and CDR2 are MNHEY and SMNVEV (reference sequence). The CDR3 contains 14 residues. CDR3 in amino acids: CASRVDRGYEKLFF. In DNA, the CDR3 is TGTGCCAGCAGGGTGGACAGGGGTTACGAAAAACTGTTTTTT.

This sequence joins TRBV27 and TRBJ2-7; D not certain. Germline V lookup: CDR1 MNHEY, CDR2 SMNVEV (reference sequence). Deletions cut 3 bases from V and 1 base from J, with 13 bases between. The CDR3 loop spans 15 amino acids. CDR3 sequence reads: CASSFGRDASYEQYF. CDR3 nucleotides: TGTGCCAGCAGTTTCGGGCGCGACGCTTCCTACGAGCAGTACTTC.

V gene TRBV19 combines with J gene TRBJ1-2; D is perhaps TRBD1 (5 bases). The CDR3 is 12 amino acids. The V and J ends lost 11 bases and 4 bases respectively, with 14 bases between them. CDR1 and CDR2 from the germline V gene are LNHDA and SQIVND (reference sequence). The CDR3: CAGGGAGYGYTF. The DNA of the CDR3 is TGTGCCGGTGGAGGGGCGGGCTATGGCTACACCTTC.

A word on this clone: The junction and the germline gene differ at one end; a read error may be behind it. This chain joins TRBV9 and TRBJ1-5; D possibly corresponds to TRBD1 (6 bases). Germline CDR1 reads SGDLS; CDR2 reads YYNGEE. This CDR3 has 13 amino acids. Here the CDR3 DNA reads TGTGCCAGTTACAGGAGGACAGCCCATCAAGGGGATTTT. Translated, it gives CASYRRTAHQGDF. Full variable domain (remainder filled in from reference TRBV9 and TRBJ1-5): DSGVTQTPKHLITATGQRVTLRCSPRSGDLSVYWYQQSLDQGLQFLIQYYNGEERAKGNILERFSAQQFPDLHSELNLSSLELGDSALYFCASYRRTAHQGDFGDGTRLSIL.

A note on this clone: Only one base separates this from a far larger clonotype, so it likely reflects a read error. The chain uses TRBV9 and TRBJ2-5, with D perhaps matching TRBD2 (5 bases). The CDR3 extends over 14 amino acids. In germline, CDR1 is SGDLS, CDR2 YYNGEE. Trimming pared 3 bases from V and 1 base from J, leaving 10 bases between. In nucleotides, the CDR3 is TGTGCCAGCAGCGCAGGACGGGGCCAAGAGACCCAGTACTTC. Its protein product is CASSAGRGQETQYF.

This clone was counted ten times or more. The same CDR3 can be traced to other DNA sequences in this sample. The chain uses TRBV25-1 and TRBJ2-2; D perhaps matches TRBD1 (7 bases). The CDR3 runs 16 residues. Trimming removed 6 bases at V and 0 bases at J, with 14 bases between. Germline lookup yields CDR1 MGHDK and CDR2 SYGVNS. This CDR3 is CASRRGGGANTGELFF. The DNA for the CDR3 is TGTGCCAGCAGAAGAGGAGGGGGCGCGAACACCGGGGAGCTGTTTTTT. Full variable domain (missing parts from reference TRBV25-1 and TRBJ2-2): EADIYQTPRYLVIGTGKKITLECSQTMGHDKMYWYQQDPGMELHLIHYSYGVNSTEKGDLSSESTVSRIRTEHFPLTLESARPSHTSQYLCASRRGGGANTGELFFGEGSRLTVL.

This clone was seen a few times. Given a much more abundant clone one base away, this may be a read error. This is likely a read error, given that the CDR3 carries no conserved phenylalanine or tryptophan at its end. No DNA is shown, since the ends of the CDR3 on it are uncertain; the CDR3 is the one TCRdb lists. The chain links TRBV5-1 to TRBJ1-2. CDR1 is SGHRS and CDR2 is YFSETQ in the germline V gene. A total of 14 residues make up the CDR3, ends included. The CDR3: CASAQRSARKTYGY.

V gene TRBV5-6 combines with J gene TRBJ2-7, with 8 bases fitting TRBD1. The germline CDR1 and CDR2 sequences are SGHDT and YYEEEE. V lost 3 bases to trimming and J lost 1 base; unmatched junction nucleotides: 12. This CDR3 is built from 17 residues. The CDR3 DNA reads TGTGCCAGCAGCTCGCTTGGGGTTGGGACAGGATCCTACGAGCAGTACTTC. This codes for CASSSLGVGTGSYEQYF.

V and J are TRBV19 and TRBJ2-6; D unresolved. Per germline, CDR1 LNHDA and CDR2 SQIVND (reference sequence). CDR3 size: 15 residues. V gave up 9 bases and J gave up 2 bases, with 14 bases separating them. The CDR3 loop is CASASRVPGANVLTF. DNA for the CDR3: TGTGCCAGCGCGTCACGAGTGCCTGGGGCCAACGTCCTGACTTTC.

CDR3 DNA: TGTGCCAGCACTAGACAGGGTTGGGAGACCCAGTACTTC. Residues: CASTRQGWETQYF. V gene TRBV7-6 combines with J gene TRBJ2-5; TRBD1 matches 7 bases. With V trimmed by 7 bases and J by 5 bases, 7 bases remained unmatched. Germline-derived CDR1 and CDR2 are SGHVS and FNYEAQ. CDR3 length: 13 residues.

The rearrangement links TRBV10-3 to TRBJ2-7, with 9 bases fitting TRBD1. This CDR3 is built from 14 residues. With 0 bases clipped from V and 9 bases from J, the junction kept 6 bases outside the gene matches. CDR1 ENHRY and CDR2 SYGVKD come from the germline V gene. The CDR3 DNA reads as TGTGCCATCAGTGAGTCCGACAGGGGGAACGGGCAGTACTTC. It yields the protein CAISESDRGNGQYF.

The J gene is TRBJ1-4, the V gene TRBV30; the D is unclear. Looked up from germline, CDR1 is GTSNPN and CDR2 is SVGIG (reference sequence). The CDR3 runs 14 residues. Trimming removed 1 base at V and 10 bases at J, with 16 bases between. The CDR3 nucleotides are TGTGCCTGGAGTGCCCTTGGACCCACAGCAAAACTGTTTTTT. Protein sequence: CAWSALGPTAKLFF. The full variable domain, completed using reference TRBV30 and TRBJ1-4, is SQTIHQWPATLVQPVGSPLSLECTVEGTSNPNLYWYRQAAGRGLQLLFYSVGIGQISSEVPQNLSASRPQDRQFILSSKKLLLSDSGFYLCAWSALGPTAKLFFGSGTQLSVL.

Regarding this clone: A read error is likely here: a far larger clone is one base away. The CDR3 DNA follows: TGTGCCACCAGCAGAGTGGGAGGGGGTCTGATATATAGAGAGACCCAGTACTTC. Translated, it gives CATSRVGGGLIYRETQYF. The rearrangement uses TRBV15 and TRBJ2-5, with D perhaps TRBD2 (7 bases). Trimming pared 1 base from V and 4 bases from J, leaving 22 bases between. Per the germline V gene, CDR1 is LNHNV and CDR2 is YYDKDF (reference sequence). This CDR3 has 18 residues.

Note on this clone: The conserved phenylalanine or tryptophan normally closing the CDR3 is absent here, so this likely arose from a read error. This chain uses TRBV19 with TRBJ2-6, with TRBD2 identical over 7 bases. Germline lookup yields CDR1 LNHDA and CDR2 SQIVND (reference sequence). The trim removed 4 bases at V and 1 base at J, leaving 1 base unmatched. The CDR3 contains 15 residues. In DNA, the CDR3 is TGTGCCAGTAGTAGCGGGGGTTCTGGGGCCAACGTCCTGACTTTA. This translates into CASSSGGSGANVLTL.

V is TRBV5-1 and J is TRBJ2-6, with D unclear. Trimming took off 4 bases at V and 0 bases at J, with 8 bases between the two ends. Germline CDR1 and CDR2: SGHRS and YFSETQ. The CDR3 covers 15 residues. The CDR3 is CASSVDNSGANVLTF. The CDR3 DNA sequence: TGCGCCAGCAGCGTCGACAACTCTGGGGCCAACGTCCTGACTTTC.

The table lists this clone with a few counts. The rearrangement links TRBV19 to TRBJ1-2; 8 nucleotides match TRBD1. The CDR3 totals 15 residues. J lost 2 bases, V lost 8 bases, and 10 bases had no gene match. Germline lookup yields CDR1 LNHDA and CDR2 SQIVND (reference sequence). In nucleotides, the CDR3 is TGTGCCAGTCGGGAACCTAGGACAGGGAACTATGGCTACACCTTC. Translation gives CASREPRTGNYGYTF.

The chain has TRBV30 and TRBJ1-4; TRBD1 is a possible D gene (5 bases). V was clipped by 5 bases and J by 5 bases, with 12 bases between them. The CDR3 is 13 residues long. Germline loops: CDR1 GTSNPN, CDR2 SVGIG (reference sequence). CDR3 in amino acids: CAWGTFRNEKLFF. As DNA, the CDR3 is TGTGCCTGGGGGACGTTCAGGAATGAAAAACTGTTTTTT.